The clone carrying this TCR beta chain came up many times. Time point denoted: sample taken at primary tumor resection. Unsorted samples of tumor, nontumor lung or frozen PBMC had their whole RNA sequenced. The cohort: 70 to 85 early-stage, untreated non-small cell lung cancer patients. The data are from a study of spatial heterogeneity in lung cancer. Study context: Beta-chain sequences were consistently detected more often than alpha-chain sequences.

Germline values: CDR1 SNHLY, CDR2 FYNNEI. This CDR3 spans 12 amino acids. Between the trimmed V and J ends, which lost 5 bases and 10 bases, there was a span of 12 bases. Carried by each TCR cDNA molecule was a unique molecular identifier. TCRdb itself ran the 5' RACE reads through MiXCR, one entry per CDR3 protein. Of approximately 82,000 distinct CDR3 sequences listed, approximately 12% are singletons. Sequencing used PBMCs, obtained at surgery. The sequence was collected from a male donor with early-stage non-small cell lung cancer. The V call is TRBV2, the J call TRBJ1-5; D not resolved. The CDR3 region is CASSPYGRPQHF. CDR3 nucleotide sequence: TGTGCCAGCAGTCCCTATGGGAGACCCCAGCATTTT.